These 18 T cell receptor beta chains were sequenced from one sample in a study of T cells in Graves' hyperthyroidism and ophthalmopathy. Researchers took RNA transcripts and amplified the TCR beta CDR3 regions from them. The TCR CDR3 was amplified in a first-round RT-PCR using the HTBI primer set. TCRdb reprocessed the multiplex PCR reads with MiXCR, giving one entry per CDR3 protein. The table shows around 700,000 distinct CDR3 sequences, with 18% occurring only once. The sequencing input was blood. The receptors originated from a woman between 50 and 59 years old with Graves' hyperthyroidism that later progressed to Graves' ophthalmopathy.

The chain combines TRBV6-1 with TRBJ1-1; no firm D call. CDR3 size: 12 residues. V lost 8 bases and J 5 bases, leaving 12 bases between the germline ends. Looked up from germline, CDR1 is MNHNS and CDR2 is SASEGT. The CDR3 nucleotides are TGTGCCAGCCTCGAAGGTTATACTGAAGCTTTCTTT. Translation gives CASLEGYTEAFF.

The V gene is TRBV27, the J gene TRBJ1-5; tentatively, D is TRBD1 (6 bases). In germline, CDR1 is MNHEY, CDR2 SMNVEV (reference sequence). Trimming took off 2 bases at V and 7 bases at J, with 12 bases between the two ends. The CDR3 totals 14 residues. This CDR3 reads CASSLQGQRQPQHF. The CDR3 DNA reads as TGTGCCAGCAGTTTACAGGGACAAAGACAGCCCCAGCATTTT.

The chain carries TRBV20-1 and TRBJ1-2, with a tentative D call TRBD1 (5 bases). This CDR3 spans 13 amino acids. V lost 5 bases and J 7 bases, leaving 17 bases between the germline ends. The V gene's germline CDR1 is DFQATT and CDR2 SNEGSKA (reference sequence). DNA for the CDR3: TGCAGTGCTTGGCTTACCCAGGGAGTTGGCTACACCTTC. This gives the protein CSAWLTQGVGYTF.

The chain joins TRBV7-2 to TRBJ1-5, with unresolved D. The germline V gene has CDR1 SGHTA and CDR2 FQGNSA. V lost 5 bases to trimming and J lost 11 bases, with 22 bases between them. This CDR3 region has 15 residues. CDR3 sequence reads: CASSLGRQTTEAQHF. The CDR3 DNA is TGTGCCAGCAGCCTAGGGCGGCAGACAACCGAGGCCCAGCATTTT.

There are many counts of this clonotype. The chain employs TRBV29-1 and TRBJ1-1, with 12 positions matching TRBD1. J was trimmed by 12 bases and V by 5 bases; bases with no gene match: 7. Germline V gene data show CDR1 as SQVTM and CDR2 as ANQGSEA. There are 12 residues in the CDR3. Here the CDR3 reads CSVQRDRGPSFF. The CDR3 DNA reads TGCAGCGTTCAACGGGACAGGGGGCCATCTTTCTTT. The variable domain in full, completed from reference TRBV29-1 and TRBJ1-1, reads SAVISQKPSRDICQRGTSLTIQCQVDSQVTMMFWYRQQPGQSLTLIATANQGSEATYESGFVIDKFPISRPNLTFSTLTVSNMSPEDSSIYLCSVQRDRGPSFFGQGTRLTVV.

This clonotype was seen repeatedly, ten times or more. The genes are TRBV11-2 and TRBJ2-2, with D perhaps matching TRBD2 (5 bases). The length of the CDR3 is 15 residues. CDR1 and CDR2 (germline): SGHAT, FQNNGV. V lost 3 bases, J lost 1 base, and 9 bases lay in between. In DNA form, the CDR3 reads TGTGCCAGCAGCTTTAGAGGGATGAACACCGGGGAGCTGTTTTTT. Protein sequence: CASSFRGMNTGELFF. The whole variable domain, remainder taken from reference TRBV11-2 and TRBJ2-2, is EAGVAQSPRYKIIEKRQSVAFWCNPISGHATLYWYQQILGQGPKLLIQFQNNGVVDDSQLPKDRFSAERLKGVDSTLKIQPAKLEDSAVYLCASSFRGMNTGELFFGEGSRLTVL.

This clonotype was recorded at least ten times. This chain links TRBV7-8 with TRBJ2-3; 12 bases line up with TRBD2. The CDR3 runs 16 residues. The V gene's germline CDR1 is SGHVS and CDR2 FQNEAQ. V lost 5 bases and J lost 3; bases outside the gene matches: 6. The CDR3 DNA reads TGTGCCAGCAGCAGACTAGCGGGGGCCTATACAGATACGCAGTATTTT. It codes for CASSRLAGAYTDTQYF.

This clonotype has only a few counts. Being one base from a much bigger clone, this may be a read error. CDR3 residues: CAWKENTEAFF. The CDR3 DNA sequence: TGTGCCTGGAAGGAGAACACTGAAGCTTTCTTT. The V and J genes are TRBV30 and TRBJ1-1; no definite D call. Per germline, CDR1 GTSNPN and CDR2 SVGIG (reference sequence). The CDR3 covers 11 residues. V was pared by 4 bases and J by 1 base, with 4 bases between.

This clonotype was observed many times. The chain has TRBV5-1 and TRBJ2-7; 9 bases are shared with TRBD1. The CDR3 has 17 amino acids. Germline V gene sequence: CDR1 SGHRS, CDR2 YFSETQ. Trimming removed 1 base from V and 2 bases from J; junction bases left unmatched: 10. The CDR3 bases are TGCGCCAGCAGCTTGCGACAGGGGGACTCATTACCCTACGAGCAGTACTTC. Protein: CASSLRQGDSLPYEQYF. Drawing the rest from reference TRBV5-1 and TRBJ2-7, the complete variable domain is KAGVTQTPRYLIKTRGQQVTLSCSPISGHRSVSWYQQTPGQGLQFLFEYFSETQRNKGNFPGRFSGRQFSNSRSEMNVSTLELGDSALYLCASSLRQGDSLPYEQYFGPGTRLTVT.

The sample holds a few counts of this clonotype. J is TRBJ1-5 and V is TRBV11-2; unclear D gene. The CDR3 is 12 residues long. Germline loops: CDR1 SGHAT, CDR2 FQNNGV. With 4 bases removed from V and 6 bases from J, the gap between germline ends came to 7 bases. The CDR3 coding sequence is TGTGCCAGCAGCTACCTGGGTCAGCCCCAGCATTTT. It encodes CASSYLGQPQHF. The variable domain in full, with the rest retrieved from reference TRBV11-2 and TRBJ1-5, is EAGVAQSPRYKIIEKRQSVAFWCNPISGHATLYWYQQILGQGPKLLIQFQNNGVVDDSQLPKDRFSAERLKGVDSTLKIQPAKLEDSAVYLCASSYLGQPQHFGDGTRLSIL.

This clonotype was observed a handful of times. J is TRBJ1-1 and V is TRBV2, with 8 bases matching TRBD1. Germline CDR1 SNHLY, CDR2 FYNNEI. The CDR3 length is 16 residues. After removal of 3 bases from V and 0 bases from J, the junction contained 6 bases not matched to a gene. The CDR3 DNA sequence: TGTGCCAGCAGTGAGATTAACAGGGGGGTGAACACTGAAGCTTTCTTT. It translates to CASSEINRGVNTEAFF.

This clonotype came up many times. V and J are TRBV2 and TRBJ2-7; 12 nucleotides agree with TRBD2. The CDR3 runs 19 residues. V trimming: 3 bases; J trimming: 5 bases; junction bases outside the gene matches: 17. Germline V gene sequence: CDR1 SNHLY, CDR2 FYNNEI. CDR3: CASSEVCLAGGPFHHEQYF. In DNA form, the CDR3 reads TGTGCCAGCAGTGAGGTTTGTCTAGCGGGGGGGCCATTTCACCACGAGCAGTACTTC.

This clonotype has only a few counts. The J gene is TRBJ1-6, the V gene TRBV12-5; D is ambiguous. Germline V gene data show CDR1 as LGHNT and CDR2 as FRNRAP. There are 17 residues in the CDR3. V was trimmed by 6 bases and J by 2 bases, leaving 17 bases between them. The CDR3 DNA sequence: TGTGCTAGTGGCCCAGCCGATCTTGACACCTATAATTCACCCCTCCACTTT. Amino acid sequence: CASGPADLDTYNSPLHF.

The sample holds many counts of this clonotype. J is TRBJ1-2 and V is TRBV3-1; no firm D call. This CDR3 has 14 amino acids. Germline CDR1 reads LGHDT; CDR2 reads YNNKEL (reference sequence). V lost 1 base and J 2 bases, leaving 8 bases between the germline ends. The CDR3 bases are TGTGCCAGCAGCCAAGGTTCCTCGAACTATGGCTACACCTTC. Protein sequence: CASSQGSSNYGYTF.

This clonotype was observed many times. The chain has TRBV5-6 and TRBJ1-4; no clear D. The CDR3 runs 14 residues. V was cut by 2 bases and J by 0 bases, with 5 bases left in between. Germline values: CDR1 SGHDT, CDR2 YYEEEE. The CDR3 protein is CASSFGATNEKLFF. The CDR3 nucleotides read TGTGCCAGCAGCTTTGGAGCAACTAATGAAAAACTGTTTTTT.

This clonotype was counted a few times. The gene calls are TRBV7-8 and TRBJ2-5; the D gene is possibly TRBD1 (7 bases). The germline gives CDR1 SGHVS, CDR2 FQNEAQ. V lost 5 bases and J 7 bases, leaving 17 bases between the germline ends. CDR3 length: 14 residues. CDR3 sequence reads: CASSVDRVGGTQYF. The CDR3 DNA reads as TGTGCCAGCAGCGTTGACAGGGTCGGGGGGACCCAGTACTTC.

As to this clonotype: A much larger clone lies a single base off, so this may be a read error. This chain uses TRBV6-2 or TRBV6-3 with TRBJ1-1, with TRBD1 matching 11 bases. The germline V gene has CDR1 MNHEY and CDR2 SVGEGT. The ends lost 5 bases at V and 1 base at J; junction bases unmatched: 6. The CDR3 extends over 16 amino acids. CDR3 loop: CASSLDRGLRNTEAFF. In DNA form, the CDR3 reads TGTGCCAGCAGTCTGGACAGGGGGCTGAGGAACACTGAAGCTTTCTTT.

In DNA form, the CDR3 reads TGTGCCAGCAGCTTAAAGGGACAGGGATCCTACGAGCAGTACTTC. It is translated as CASSLKGQGSYEQYF. The chain uses TRBV7-9 and TRBJ2-7, with TRBD1 identical over 9 bases. The ends lost 2 bases at V and 1 base at J; junction bases unmatched: 3. Germline CDR1 is SEHNR and CDR2 is FQNEAQ (reference sequence). The CDR3 contains 15 residues.